One T cell receptor (beta chain) is described in this entry. The target of this receptor is not known. Base qualities are missing; no much larger clone stands one base away. This specimen's time point label, interpreted: more than three weeks on oral tofacitinib. In light of the paper, this sample's treatment or condition label describes: oral pan-JAK inhibitor, 5-10 mg twice daily. Lesional scalp punch biopsies and peripheral blood were obtained from alopecia areata patients. PBMCs were isolated by density centrifugation and stained for CD3, CD4 and CD8, and CD4+ and CD8+ T cells were sorted on a FACSAria. This sample is drawn from a study of CD8+ T cells in alopecia areata (dated by TCRdb to the late 2010s). At the level of the whole study: Treated patients were enrolled in an open-label pilot trial of oral tofacitinib at 5 to 10 mg twice daily for moderate-to-severe alopecia areata. The RNA source kit depended on sample type: the PAXgene miRNA kit for fixed scalp, the miRNeasy kit for PBMCs, and the RNeasy kit for mouse skin. Biopsies were taken from tofacitinib-treated patients at baseline and again at 4 and 24 weeks into treatment, and several of those patients also had a later scalp biopsy. Scalp clonality was compared among normal scalp (n=4), patchy alopecia areata scalp (n=8), and alopecia totalis/universalis scalp (n=8). Patients stayed on tofacitinib for 6 to 18 months and then had 6 months of follow-up off drug so that delayed response and recurrence could be assessed. TCRbeta CDR3 regions were amplified by immunoSEQ multiplex PCR using 35 Vbeta forward and 13 Jbeta reverse primers. In treated patients, disease severity was measured using the SALT score, which gives the percentage of scalp surface area affected. The study used high-throughput TCRbeta sequencing to examine T cell clonal expansion in alopecia areata, in both the C3H/HeJ mouse model and human patients. In humans, TCRbeta sequencing was performed on scalp tissue and on sorted CD4+ and CD8+ peripheral blood T cells from healthy controls and from patients with patchy or totalis/universalis alopecia areata.

General study outcomes and caveats: Unlike mouse skin, which is dominated by gammadelta T cells, normal human skin has resident alphabeta T cells that are also sequenced, and this complicates analysis of the scalp TCR repertoire. Scalp clonality and the number of expanded CD8+ clones among the top 100 scalp clones were significantly decreased by tofacitinib. Compared with normal scalp, lesional scalp, particularly in alopecia totalis/universalis, had higher clonality and more expanded CD8+ clones, which suggests antigenic drive. TCR sequences shared between patients were less clear than in mice, possibly partly because of HLA diversity in the patient population. During tofacitinib treatment, many expanded lesional clones remained in scalp and blood, and this persistence may partly explain relapse after treatment is stopped. The treated cohort was small, with a single nonresponder, so links between baseline CD8+ expansion and response need larger studies.

The method was the immunoSEQ multiplex PCR assay. For TCR sequencing, RNA was extracted from every sample and reverse transcribed into cDNA to serve as template. First-strand cDNA was synthesized using SuperScript III with a 2:1 mix of oligo-dT and random hexamers. A synthetic immune receptor repertoire was used to gauge amplification bias, and whatever bias remained was removed computationally. Per the original workflow: Raw reads were preprocessed for error removal, and CDR3 was defined according to IMGT conventions as running from the conserved cysteine to phenylalanine. Clonality was calculated as 1 minus Shannon entropy normalized by log2 of the number of productive unique TCRs. CD4 or CD8 identity of scalp clones was inferred by cross-referencing scalp TCRbeta sequences with sorted blood CD4 and CD8 repertoires. TCRdb took this table from immuneACCESS and kept in-frame rearrangements with V and J called. Such tables lack part of the clones; where checked against another copy, unresolved V genes explain under half of the gap, and the rest is unexplained. V and J calls plus clone size are reproduced from that table; the DNA served to infer D and trimming. The sample table lists 150,000 to 200,000 clones, about two thirds of them with a count of one. The ten most abundant clones make up over 0.85% of the sample.

The germline V gene specifies MNHEY as CDR1 and SVGAGI as CDR2. The V end gives up 2 bases and the J end 5 bases, leaving 6 bases in the junction not matched to a gene. The CDR3 goes from the cysteine to the phenylalanine over 16 residues. Just CDR3 DNA is preserved here, 48 bases in frame from base 1. The rearranged chain carries TRBV6-5 and TRBJ2-2; the central 9 bases match TRBD1. The source of this sequence is a human donor with alopecia areata. Material: CD4+ T cells sorted from blood, obtained at week 4, from a patient treated with tofacitinib. CDR3 loop: CASSYGGTGMTGELFF. The nucleotide sequence reads as follows: TGTGCCAGCAGTTACGGGGGGACAGGGATGACCGGGGAGCTGTTTTTT.